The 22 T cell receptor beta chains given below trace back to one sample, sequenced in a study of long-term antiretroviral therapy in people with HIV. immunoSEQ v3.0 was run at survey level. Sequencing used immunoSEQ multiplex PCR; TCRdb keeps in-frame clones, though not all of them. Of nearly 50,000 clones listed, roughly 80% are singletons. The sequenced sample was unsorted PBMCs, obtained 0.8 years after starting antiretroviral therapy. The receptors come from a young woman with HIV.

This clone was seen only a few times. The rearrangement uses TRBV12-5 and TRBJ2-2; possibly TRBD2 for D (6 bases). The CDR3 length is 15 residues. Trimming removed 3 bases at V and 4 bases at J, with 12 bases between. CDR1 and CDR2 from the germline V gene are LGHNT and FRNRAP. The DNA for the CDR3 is TGTGCTAGTGGTTTCGGAATGGGGGGCACCGGGGAGCTGTTTTTT. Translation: CASGFGMGGTGELFF.

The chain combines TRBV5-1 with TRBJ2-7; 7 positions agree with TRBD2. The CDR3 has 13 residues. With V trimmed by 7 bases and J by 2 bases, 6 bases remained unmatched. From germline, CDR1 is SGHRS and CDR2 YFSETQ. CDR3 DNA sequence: TGCGCCAGCCGGGCGGGACTACCCTACGAGCAGTACTTC. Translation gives CASRAGLPYEQYF.

CDR3 protein: CASLPRDRGLRAEAFF. The CDR3 coding sequence is TGTGCCAGCCTACCCCGGGACAGGGGTTTGAGGGCTGAAGCTTTCTTT. The rearrangement uses TRBV7-2 and TRBJ1-1; 10 bases line up with TRBD1. V dropped 8 bases and J dropped 6; count of bases not matched to a gene: 15. CDR3 length equals 16 residues. Germline V gene sequence: CDR1 SGHTA, CDR2 FQGNSA.

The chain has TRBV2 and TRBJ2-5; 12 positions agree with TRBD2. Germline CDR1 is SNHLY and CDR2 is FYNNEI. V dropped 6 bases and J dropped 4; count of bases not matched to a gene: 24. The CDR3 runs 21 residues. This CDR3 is CASRRRLGGLGLAGLTETQYF. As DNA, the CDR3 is TGTGCCAGCAGGCGGAGACTCGGGGGCTTAGGACTAGCGGGACTTACAGAGACCCAGTACTTC. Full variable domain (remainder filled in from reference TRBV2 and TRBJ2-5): EPEVTQTPSHQVTQMGQEVILRCVPISNHLYFYWYRQILGQKVEFLVSFYNNEISEKSEIFDDQFSVERPDGSNFTLKIRSTKLEDSAMYFCASRRRLGGLGLAGLTETQYFGPGTRLLVL.

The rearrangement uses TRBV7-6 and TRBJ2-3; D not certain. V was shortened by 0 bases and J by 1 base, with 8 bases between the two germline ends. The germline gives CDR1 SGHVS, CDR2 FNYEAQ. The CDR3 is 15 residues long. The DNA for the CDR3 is TGTGCCAGCAGCTTAGCTAGCTGGGGCACAGATACGCAGTATTTT. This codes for CASSLASWGTDTQYF.

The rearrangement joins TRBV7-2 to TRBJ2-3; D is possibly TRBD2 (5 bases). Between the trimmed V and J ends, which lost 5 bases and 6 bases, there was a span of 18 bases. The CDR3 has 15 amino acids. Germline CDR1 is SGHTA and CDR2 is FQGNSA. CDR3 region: CASSPRAVLRDTQYF. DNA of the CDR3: TGTGCCAGCAGCCCGAGAGCGGTCTTACGGGATACGCAGTATTTT. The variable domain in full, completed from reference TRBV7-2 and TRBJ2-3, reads GAGVSQSPSNKVTEKGKDVELRCDPISGHTALYWYRQSLGQGLEFLIYFQGNSAPDKSGLPSDRFSAERTGGSVSTLTIQRTQQEDSAVYLCASSPRAVLRDTQYFGPGTRLTVL.

The CDR3: CASSLVGQGAIPNTGELFF. CDR3 DNA: TGTGCCAGCAGCTTAGTGGGACAGGGGGCGATTCCGAACACCGGGGAGCTGTTTTTT. The V and J genes are TRBV7-2 and TRBJ2-2; 12 bases align to TRBD1. Germline CDR1 reads SGHTA; CDR2 reads FQGNSA. The length of the CDR3 is 19 residues. Trimming at V came to 1 base and at J to 0 bases, leaving 6 bases not matched to a gene.

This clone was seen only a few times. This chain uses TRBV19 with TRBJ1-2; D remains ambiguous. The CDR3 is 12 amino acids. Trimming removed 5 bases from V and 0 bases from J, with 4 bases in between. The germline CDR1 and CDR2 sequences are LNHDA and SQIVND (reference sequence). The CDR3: CASSVSNYGYTF. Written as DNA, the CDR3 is TGTGCCAGTAGTGTTTCTAACTATGGCTACACCTTC.

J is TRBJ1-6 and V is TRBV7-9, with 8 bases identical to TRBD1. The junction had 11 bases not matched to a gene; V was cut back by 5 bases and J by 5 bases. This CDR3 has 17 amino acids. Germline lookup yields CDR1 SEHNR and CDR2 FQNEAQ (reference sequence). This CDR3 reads CASSPPDRETDNSPLHF. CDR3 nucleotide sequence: TGTGCCAGCAGCCCACCGGACAGGGAAACTGATAATTCACCCCTCCACTTT.

Written as DNA, the CDR3 is TGTGCCAGCAGGAGACAGGAGTTAACCGGGGAGCTGTTTTTT. This gives the protein CASRRQELTGELFF. The V gene is TRBV6-6, the J gene TRBJ2-2; tentative D call: TRBD1 (6 bases). Trimming took off 6 bases at V and 5 bases at J, with 13 bases between the two ends. Germline lookup yields CDR1 MNHNY and CDR2 SVGAGI (reference sequence). The CDR3 runs to 14 residues.

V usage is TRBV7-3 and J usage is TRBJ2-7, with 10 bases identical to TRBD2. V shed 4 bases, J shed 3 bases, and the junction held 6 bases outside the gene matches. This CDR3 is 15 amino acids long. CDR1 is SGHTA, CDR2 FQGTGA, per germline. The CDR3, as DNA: TGTGCCAGCAGCTCGAAACTAGCGGGGTACTACGAGCAGTACTTC. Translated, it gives CASSSKLAGYYEQYF.

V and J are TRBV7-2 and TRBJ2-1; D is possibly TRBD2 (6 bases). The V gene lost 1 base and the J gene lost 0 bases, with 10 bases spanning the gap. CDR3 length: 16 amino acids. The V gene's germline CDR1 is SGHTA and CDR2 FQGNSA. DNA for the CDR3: TGTGCCAGCAGCTTAGTTAGCGGCCGCTCCTACAATGAGCAGTTCTTC. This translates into CASSLVSGRSYNEQFF.

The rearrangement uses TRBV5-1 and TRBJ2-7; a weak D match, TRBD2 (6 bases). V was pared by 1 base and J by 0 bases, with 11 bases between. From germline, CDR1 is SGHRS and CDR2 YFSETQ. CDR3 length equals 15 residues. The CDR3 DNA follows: TGCGCCAGCAGCTTGATCCCTAGCGACTCCTACGAGCAGTACTTC. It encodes CASSLIPSDSYEQYF.

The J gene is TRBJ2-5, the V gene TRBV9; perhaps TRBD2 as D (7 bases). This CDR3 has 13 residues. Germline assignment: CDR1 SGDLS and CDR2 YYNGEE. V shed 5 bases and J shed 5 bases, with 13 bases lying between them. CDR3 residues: CASSTAGAETQYF. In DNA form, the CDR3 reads TGTGCCAGCAGTACGGCGGGGGCGGAGACCCAGTACTTC.

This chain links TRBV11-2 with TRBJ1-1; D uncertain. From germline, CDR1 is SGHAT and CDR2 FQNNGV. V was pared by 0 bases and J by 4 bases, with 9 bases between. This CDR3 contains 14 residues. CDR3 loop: CASSLELWVTEAFF. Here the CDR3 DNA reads TGTGCCAGCAGCTTAGAACTATGGGTCACTGAAGCTTTCTTT.

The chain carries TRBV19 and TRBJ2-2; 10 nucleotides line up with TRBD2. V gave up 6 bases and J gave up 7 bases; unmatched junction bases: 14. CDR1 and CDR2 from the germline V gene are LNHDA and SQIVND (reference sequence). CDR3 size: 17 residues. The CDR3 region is CASRHRGSGRAVGELFF. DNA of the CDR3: TGTGCCAGTAGACATAGGGGGAGCGGGAGGGCTGTCGGGGAGCTGTTTTTT.

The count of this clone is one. The CDR3 region is CASSLEGQGTDTQYF. The CDR3 coding sequence is TGTGCCAGCAGCTTAGAGGGACAGGGAACAGATACGCAGTATTTT. The chain is built from TRBV7-2 and TRBJ2-3; the match to TRBD1 covers 9 bases. The V and J ends lost 1 base and 3 bases, in that order; junction bases with no gene match: 2. The CDR3 is made up of 15 amino acids. Germline V CDR1 and CDR2: SGHTA, FQGNSA. Full variable domain (remainder filled in from reference TRBV7-2 and TRBJ2-3): GAGVSQSPSNKVTEKGKDVELRCDPISGHTALYWYRQSLGQGLEFLIYFQGNSAPDKSGLPSDRFSAERTGGSVSTLTIQRTQQEDSAVYLCASSLEGQGTDTQYFGPGTRLTVL.

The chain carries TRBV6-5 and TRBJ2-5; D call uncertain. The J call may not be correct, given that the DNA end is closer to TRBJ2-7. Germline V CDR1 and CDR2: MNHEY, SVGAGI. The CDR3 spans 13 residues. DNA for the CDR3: TGTGCCAGCAGTTTACCTGGCTCCTACGAGCAGTACTTC. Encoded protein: CASSLPGSYEQYF.

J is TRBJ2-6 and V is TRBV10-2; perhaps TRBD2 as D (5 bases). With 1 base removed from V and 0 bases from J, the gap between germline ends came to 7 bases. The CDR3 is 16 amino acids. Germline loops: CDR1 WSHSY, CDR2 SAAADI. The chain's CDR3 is CASSELRASGANVLTF. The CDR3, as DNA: TGCGCCAGCAGTGAGTTGAGGGCCTCTGGGGCCAACGTCCTGACTTTC.

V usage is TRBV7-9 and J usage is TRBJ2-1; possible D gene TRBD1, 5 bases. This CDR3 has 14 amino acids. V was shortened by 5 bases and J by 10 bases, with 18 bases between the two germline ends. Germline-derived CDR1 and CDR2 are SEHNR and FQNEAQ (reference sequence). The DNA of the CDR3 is TGTGCCAGCAGCCCCGTTCGTCAAGGGGCGGAGCAGTTCTTC. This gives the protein CASSPVRQGAEQFF.

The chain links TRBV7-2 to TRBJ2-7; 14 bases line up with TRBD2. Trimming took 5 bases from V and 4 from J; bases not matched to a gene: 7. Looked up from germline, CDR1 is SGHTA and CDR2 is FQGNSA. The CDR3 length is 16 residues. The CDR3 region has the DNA TGTGCCAGCAGCCCGACTAGCGGGAGGGCCGCATACGAGCAGTACTTC. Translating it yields CASSPTSGRAAYEQYF.

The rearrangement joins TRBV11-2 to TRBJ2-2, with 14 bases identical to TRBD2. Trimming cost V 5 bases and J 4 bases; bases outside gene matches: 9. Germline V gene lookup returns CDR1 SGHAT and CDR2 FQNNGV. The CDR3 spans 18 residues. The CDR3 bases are TGTGCCAGCAGCCCGCATCGACTAGCGGGAGGGCTCACCGGGGAGCTGTTTTTT. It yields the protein CASSPHRLAGGLTGELFF.